This record covers a single T cell receptor beta chain. Its cognate antigen is unknown. The source of the sample is a study of T cell responses to AZD1222 COVID-19 vaccine. About the study: Second doses that came at about 4 or about 12 weeks were put together. Study-level points and caveats: Samples come after the peak T cell response, not at day 14. Spike regions recognized by vaccine-associated CD4 TCRs spanned the protein, led by 160-218 and 743-854.

Measured with immunoSEQ multiplex PCR; TCRdb has only the in-frame clones, and not every one. The sample contains some 120,000 clones, more than 85% of which appear only once. The sample in question was peripheral blood, obtained on day 0 of AZD1222 vaccination. The sequence was collected from an adult in good health.

The CDR3 loop reads CASSPSGGTSPGNTIYF. CDR3 coding DNA: TGTGCCAGCAGCCCGAGCGGAGGGACCTCACCTGGAAACACCATATATTTT. The chain uses TRBV5-4 and TRBJ1-3, with D maybe TRBD1 (5 bases). The CDR3 is made up of 17 amino acids. V was trimmed by 4 bases and J by 2 bases, leaving 19 bases between them. From germline, CDR1 is SGHNT and CDR2 YYREEE (reference sequence). Complete variable domain (other parts from reference TRBV5-4 and TRBJ1-3): ETGVTQSPTHLIKTRGQQVTLRCSSQSGHNTVSWYQQALGQGPQFIFQYYREEENGRGNFPPRFSGLQFPNYSSELNVNALELDDSALYLCASSPSGGTSPGNTIYFGEGSWLTVV.